This TCR beta chain came from a study of T cells in Graves' hyperthyroidism and ophthalmopathy. This clonotype was observed a few times. There were TCR beta CDR3 regions amplified from RNA transcripts. Researchers ran a first-round RT-PCR on the TCR CDR3 using the HTBI primer set. TCRdb re-derived calls from the multiplex PCR reads in MiXCR, one entry per CDR3 protein. This table holds 500,000 to 700,000 distinct CDR3 sequences, approximately 15% found once. This CDR3 contains 17 residues. V lost 1 base to trimming and J lost 2 bases; unmatched junction nucleotides: 9. Germline V lookup: CDR1 DFQATT, CDR2 SNEGSKA (reference sequence).

Sequenced sample: blood. This TCR came from a woman aged 18 to 35 with Graves' hyperthyroidism. The rearrangement links TRBV20-1 to TRBJ2-1; 9 bases fit TRBD1. The CDR3 sequence: CSARVPEQGAPYNEQFF. CDR3 nucleotides: TGCAGTGCTAGAGTACCCGAACAGGGGGCCCCCTACAATGAGCAGTTCTTC.